Each of the 13 T cell receptor beta chains below was sequenced from the same sample in a study of T cell repertoires in cytomegalovirus infection. Their target antigens are unknown. One entry per CDR3 protein, called by TCRdb with MiXCR from the reads. The table includes about 920,000 distinct CDR3 sequences, around 30% detected once. The specimen comprised cultured CD8+ T cells from PBMCs, sampled from culture after CMV antigen stimulation. These TCRs come from a human donor in good health (CMV status not recorded). Some clones in this sample may be carry-over from other donors' samples.

The table lists this clonotype with a few counts. This chain links TRBV4-2 with TRBJ1-4; no clear D. Germline CDR1 LGHNA, CDR2 YNFKEQ. V was shortened by 0 bases and J by 5 bases, with 10 bases between the two germline ends. The CDR3 covers 15 residues. CDR3 DNA: TGTGCCAGCAGCCAAGATTTCTCGGCAAATGAAAAACTGTTTTTT. Translated: CASSQDFSANEKLFF.

The V gene is TRBV4-3, the J gene TRBJ1-1; TRBD1 aligns across 8 bases. CDR1 and CDR2 from the germline V gene are LGHNA and YSLEER. This CDR3 region has 15 residues. The ends lost 2 bases at V and 5 bases at J; junction bases unmatched: 7. The CDR3 nucleotides are TGCGCCAGCAGCCAAACGACAGGGGATAGAACTGAAGCTTTCTTT. It specifies CASSQTTGDRTEAFF.

This clonotype was observed a single time. The chain recombines TRBV6-6 with TRBJ1-3, with 12 positions matching TRBD1. The CDR3 loop spans 18 amino acids. Germline-derived CDR1 and CDR2 are MNHNY and SVGAGI (reference sequence). J gave up 3 bases and V 5 bases, and 11 bases lay outside the gene matches. For the CDR3, the DNA is TGTGCCAGCAGTCCGTCACCCGGGACAGGGGGCTTTGGAAACACCATATATTTT. This codes for CASSPSPGTGGFGNTIYF.

A word on this clonotype: The germline gene is not matched at one end of the junction; a read error may be the cause. The rearrangement uses TRBV7-6 and TRBJ2-3, with 12 bases that match TRBD2. CDR3 size: 16 residues. Germline CDR1 is SGHVS and CDR2 is FNYEAQ. CDR3 amino acids: CASSQGTSGSTDTQYF. CDR3 nucleotides: TGTGCTAGCAGCCAAGGGACTAGCGGGTCCACAGATACGCAGTATTTT.

The chain combines TRBV10-3 with TRBJ1-1, with unresolved D. Germline V gives CDR1 ENHRY, CDR2 SYGVKD. There are 13 residues in the CDR3. The germline V and J ends were trimmed by 2 bases and 1 base, with 5 bases remaining between them. The CDR3 DNA follows: TGTGCCATCAGTGAGGGGAAGAACACTGAAGCTTTCTTT. This gives the protein CAISEGKNTEAFF.

This chain links TRBV27 with TRBJ1-5; D gene unclear. V was trimmed by 2 bases and J by 9 bases, leaving 8 bases between them. The CDR3 is 12 amino acids. CDR1 is MNHEY and CDR2 is SMNVEV in the germline V gene (reference sequence). In nucleotides, the CDR3 is TGTGCCAGCAGTTTAGCTGGCGGGCCCCAGCATTTT. This translates into CASSLAGGPQHF.

This clonotype was observed a few times. This chain links TRBV25-1 with TRBJ2-7, with D unresolved. Germline CDR1 reads MGHDK; CDR2 reads SYGVNS. V was trimmed by 1 base and J by 7 bases, leaving 11 bases between them. There are 13 residues in the CDR3. The DNA of the CDR3 is TGTGCCAGCAGTGAATTTCGGTGGGTGGAGCAGTACTTC. It is translated as CASSEFRWVEQYF.

Regarding this clonotype: A much larger clone is a single base away; this may be a read error. CDR3 in amino acids: CASSQDPRGSYNEQFF. In DNA form, the CDR3 reads TGCGCCAGCAGCCAAGATCCCAGGGGCTCCTACAATGAGCAGTTCTTC. The gene calls are TRBV4-1 and TRBJ2-1; D may be TRBD1 (6 bases). Trimming stripped 0 bases from V and 0 bases from J, with 9 bases between. Germline lookup yields CDR1 MGHRA and CDR2 YSYEKL. This CDR3 spans 16 amino acids.

The CDR3 protein is CASSPPGAGDNEQYV. Written as DNA, the CDR3 is TGTGCCAGCAGCCCCCCGGGGGCAGGGGATAACGAGCAGTACGTC. The chain carries TRBV6-2 or TRBV6-3 and TRBJ2-7; the D call may be TRBD1 or TRBD2 (6 bases each). The germline CDR1 and CDR2 sequences are MNHEY and SVGEGT. This CDR3 has 15 amino acids. V gave up 6 bases and J gave up 5 bases, with 20 bases separating them.

The CDR3 nucleotides read TGTGCCATCGCCCCGCCGACAGGGGGGACTGGAAACACCATATATTTT. Translating it yields CAIAPPTGGTGNTIYF. V usage is TRBV10-3 and J usage is TRBJ1-3, with 9 positions matching TRBD1. V shed 8 bases, J shed 2 bases, and the junction held 10 bases outside the gene matches. The CDR3 is 16 residues long. Germline CDR1 is ENHRY and CDR2 is SYGVKD.

This clonotype appeared a few times. The V gene is TRBV7-9, the J gene TRBJ1-5; TRBD1 agrees at 7 bases. The CDR3 has 15 residues. V was clipped by 5 bases and J by 0 bases; unmatched bases: 4. Per the germline V gene, CDR1 is SEHNR and CDR2 is FQNEAQ (reference sequence). CDR3 DNA: TGTGCCAGCAGCCCGAACAGGGGTAGCAATCAGCCCCAGCATTTT. Protein product: CASSPNRGSNQPQHF.

This clonotype was counted between two and nine times. V is TRBV12-5 and J is TRBJ2-4, with unresolved D. Germline V gene data show CDR1 as LGHNT and CDR2 as FRNRAP. The V gene lost 1 base and the J gene lost 4 bases, with 11 bases spanning the gap. The CDR3 has 15 amino acids. Here the CDR3 DNA reads TGTGCTAGTGGTTTGGGGGCCGGCCTAAAAAACATTCAGTACTTC. Amino acids: CASGLGAGLKNIQYF.

This clonotype was seen repeatedly, ten times or more. The genes are TRBV12-3 or TRBV12-4 and TRBJ2-5; D unresolved. CDR3 length: 15 amino acids. Trimming removed 7 bases from V and 5 bases from J, with 20 bases in between. The CDR3 DNA reads as TGTGCCAGCACCTCCTCGGTCCTGGACGGGGAGACCCAGTACTTC. It is translated as CASTSSVLDGETQYF.